The sequence of this T cell receptor (beta chain) was determined in a study of blood T cells in healthy people across ages. This clonotype was counted only a few times. Then a second PCR, running about 7 to 11 cycles, was carried out with a sample-barcoded 5' primer and a J-beta primer mix. TCRdb itself ran the 5' RACE reads through MiXCR, one entry per CDR3 protein. Of roughly 1,100,000 distinct CDR3 sequences in the sample, approximately 25% are singletons; the top ten hold around 0.75%. This sample was also put to use in a study of T cells of mothers and their children.

This TCR was recovered from a girl aged 2 to 10 in good health. Sequences were obtained from blood.

CDR3 sequence reads: CASSSPPATGAETQYF. CDR3 bases: TGTGCCAGCAGCTCCCCTCCGGCGACGGGGGCAGAGACCCAGTACTTC. The V and J genes are TRBV7-9 and TRBJ2-5; tentatively, D is TRBD1 or TRBD2 (6 bases each). Germline values: CDR1 SEHNR, CDR2 FQNEAQ (reference sequence). The CDR3 runs to 16 residues. Trimming pared 4 bases from V and 4 bases from J, leaving 19 bases between.